This T cell receptor (beta chain) was sequenced during a study of CD8 T cells in Susac syndrome. TCR beta sequencing covered blood CD8+ and CD4+ T cells. TEMRA cells were enriched by FACS, while CD8+ and CD4+ T cells were obtained through a negative isolation that was performed magnetically. Reverse transcription of about 0.5 to 1 ug RNA used random hexamers. immunoSEQ multiplex PCR amplified TCR beta CDR3 across 54 Vbeta, 13 Jbeta. MiXCR, run by TCRdb on the immunoSEQ multiplex PCR reads, gives a single entry per CDR3 protein. The data show approximately 200,000 distinct CDR3 sequences, approximately 95% seen once. This clonotype occurred once. The CDR3 loop spans 15 amino acids. V was trimmed by 2 bases and J by 0 bases, leaving 11 bases between them. Germline V gives CDR1 GTSNPN, CDR2 SVGIG (reference sequence).

Sequencing used CD4+ T cells from PBMCs. The chain uses TRBV30 and TRBJ2-1, with D perhaps matching TRBD2 (6 bases). The origin of this receptor is a human donor with multiple sclerosis. The chain's CDR3 is CAWSSRGGSYNEQFF. The CDR3 DNA sequence: TGTGCCTGGAGTAGTAGGGGAGGCTCCTACAATGAGCAGTTCTTC.